Each of the 14 T cell receptor beta chains below was sequenced from the same sample in a study of T cells after somatic rescue of genetic block. Produced via immunoSEQ multiplex PCR; TCRdb's table is partial and in-frame only. The sample has more than 9,500 clones, over 65% seen once. Sequencing was performed on peripheral blood mononuclear cells (PBMCs). These receptors were obtained from a boy aged 5-17 years.

This sequence joins TRBV2 and TRBJ1-1; TRBD1 is a possible D gene (6 bases). Germline CDR1 SNHLY, CDR2 FYNNEI. The CDR3 consists of 14 residues. Trimming pared 5 bases from V and 5 bases from J, leaving 15 bases between. CDR3 DNA: TGTGCCAGCAGTCGGGGGGCCGGTGTAACTGAAGCTTTCTTT. Translated, it gives CASSRGAGVTEAFF.

The V gene is TRBV18, the J gene TRBJ2-5; TRBD1 matches 12 bases. The CDR3 contains 15 residues. Germline V gene data show CDR1 as KGHSH and CDR2 as LQKENI. V trimming: 3 bases; J trimming: 5 bases; junction bases outside the gene matches: 4. The CDR3 reads CASSPSGTGGETQYF. In DNA, the CDR3 is TGTGCCAGCTCACCCTCCGGGACAGGGGGCGAGACCCAGTACTTC.

The V call is TRBV27, the J call TRBJ1-5, with TRBD1 identical over 7 bases. This CDR3 contains 14 residues. The J segment lost 4 bases and the V segment lost 4 bases, leaving 4 bases of the junction unmatched. Germline assignment: CDR1 MNHEY and CDR2 SMNVEV (reference sequence). The CDR3 nucleotides are TGTGCCAGCAGTTCGGACAGGATTAATCAGCCCCAGCATTTT. It codes for CASSSDRINQPQHF.

The chain employs TRBV13 and TRBJ1-1, with TRBD1 matching over 8 bases. The CDR3 contains 15 residues. Trimming at V came to 5 bases and at J to 6 bases, leaving 11 bases not matched to a gene. Germline CDR1 reads PRHDT; CDR2 reads FYEKMQ (reference sequence). In DNA, the CDR3 is TGTGCCAGCAGCGCCACGGACAGGGTTGTTCCTGAAGCTTTCTTT. Protein sequence: CASSATDRVVPEAFF.

The V gene is TRBV5-1, the J gene TRBJ2-5, with a possible D match to TRBD1 (6 bases). The CDR3 runs to 15 residues. Trimming removed 2 bases at V and 4 bases at J, with 15 bases between. Germline lookup yields CDR1 SGHRS and CDR2 YFSETQ. CDR3 in DNA: TGCGCCAGCAGCTTACAGGGCGTCGCGGTAGAGACCCAGTACTTC. Protein product: CASSLQGVAVETQYF.

This CDR3 reads CASSVGQVYSPLHF. Here the CDR3 DNA reads TGTGCCAGCAGCGTAGGGCAGGTTTATTCACCCCTCCACTTT. The V gene is TRBV9, the J gene TRBJ1-6; D is ambiguous. CDR1 is SGDLS and CDR2 is YYNGEE in the germline V gene. The CDR3 sequence is 14 residues long. V gave up 0 bases and J gave up 8 bases, with 9 bases separating them.

The rearrangement uses TRBV6-4 and TRBJ1-4; weak D call: TRBD1 (5 bases). Between the trimmed V and J ends, which lost 2 bases and 1 base, there was a span of 5 bases. CDR3 length: 14 amino acids. Germline lookup yields CDR1 MRHNA and CDR2 SNTAGT. Written as DNA, the CDR3 is TGTGCCAGCAGTGACAGGGGAACTAATGAAAAACTGTTTTTT. Encoded protein: CASSDRGTNEKLFF.

V usage is TRBV28 and J usage is TRBJ2-2; 9 bases map to TRBD2. V dropped 10 bases and J dropped 2; count of bases not matched to a gene: 5. This CDR3 is 14 amino acids long. The germline V gene encodes CDR1 MDHEN and CDR2 SYDVKM. CDR3: CATGLAFNTGELFF. DNA of the CDR3: TGTGCCACCGGACTAGCGTTTAACACCGGGGAGCTGTTTTTT.

The rearrangement links TRBV18 to TRBJ2-2, with 8 bases aligning to TRBD2. This CDR3 comprises 15 residues. J gave up 5 bases and V 4 bases, and 6 bases lay outside the gene matches. From germline, CDR1 is KGHSH and CDR2 LQKENI. The CDR3 bases are TGTGCCAGCTCACGGAGCGGGAGCCAAACCGGGGAGCTGTTTTTT. It is translated as CASSRSGSQTGELFF.

The V gene is TRBV11-2, the J gene TRBJ2-7; D might be TRBD1 (6 bases). CDR3 length: 14 amino acids. V lost 7 bases to trimming and J lost 6 bases, with 19 bases between them. CDR1 and CDR2 (germline): SGHAT, FQNNGV. The CDR3 here is CASTRTAGVGEQYF. The DNA for the CDR3 is TGTGCCAGCACTCGGACGGCAGGGGTCGGCGAGCAGTACTTC.

The genes are TRBV7-9 and TRBJ2-1; no definite D call. With 2 bases removed from V and 5 bases from J, the gap between germline ends came to 1 base. The CDR3 is 11 residues long. From germline, CDR1 is SEHNR and CDR2 FQNEAQ (reference sequence). Here the CDR3 DNA reads TGTGCCAGCAGCTTAAACAATGAGCAGTTCTTC. Translating gives CASSLNNEQFF.

This clone qualifies as medium-sized (0.01 to 0.1%). The chain employs TRBV19 and TRBJ2-2, with D maybe TRBD1 (6 bases). The ends were cut back, 9 bases at V and 1 base at J, with 9 bases in the middle. The CDR3 contains 13 residues. In germline, CDR1 is LNHDA, CDR2 SQIVND (reference sequence). The CDR3 DNA is TGTGCCAGCTGGACAGTGAACACCGGGGAGCTGTTTTTT. Its translation: CASWTVNTGELFF. The full variable domain, its missing parts supplied by reference TRBV19 and TRBJ2-2, is DGGITQSPKYLFRKEGQNVTLSCEQNLNHDAMYWYRQDPGQGLRLIYYSQIVNDFQKGDIAEGYSVSREKKESFPLTVTSAQKNPTAFYLCASWTVNTGELFFGEGSRLTVL.

The chain employs TRBV11-3 and TRBJ1-2; a possible D gene is TRBD1 (5 bases). This CDR3 spans 16 amino acids. The germline V gene has CDR1 SGHNT and CDR2 YENEEA. Trimming took off 0 bases at V and 5 bases at J, with 16 bases between the two ends. The CDR3 nucleotides are TGTGCCAGCAGCTTAGATCGGGGACTGAGTTGGTATGGCTACACCTTC. It is translated as CASSLDRGLSWYGYTF.

V and J are TRBV29-1 and TRBJ1-1, with a weak D call TRBD1 (5 bases). The CDR3 covers 13 residues. V was trimmed by 6 bases and J by 5 bases, leaving 16 bases between them. Germline lookup yields CDR1 SQVTM and CDR2 ANQGSEA. The CDR3, as DNA: TGCAGCGTCCTCGCCCTGGGGGGTACTGAAGCTTTCTTT. It yields the protein CSVLALGGTEAFF.